The rows below give T cell receptor beta chains drawn from one sample of a study of T cell responses to AZD1222 COVID-19 vaccine. The method was immunoSEQ multiplex PCR; TCRdb's version includes in-frame clones alone and lacks a portion of them. The sample records approximately 220,000 clones, 93% being singletons. Sequencing was performed on peripheral blood, taken on day 0 of MenACWY control vaccination. All receptors derive from an adult in good health. Both conserved end residues are part of each CDR3. The D gene is left open where the match is weak. For some rows the clone size is stated as once, few or many, or as a class when expanded; others skip it.

clone_size	v_call	j_call	d_call	cdr3_aa	cdr3_nt
-	TRBV20-1	TRBJ1-2	-	CLKAGADGYTF	TGCCTGAAAGCGGGGGCGGATGGCTACACCTTC
-	TRBV19	TRBJ1-1	-	CASSFDRAPEAFF	TGTGCCAGTAGCTTCGATCGCGCGCCTGAAGCTTTCTTT
-	TRBV27	TRBJ1-2	TRBD1	CASKTLGQGNTGYTF	TGTGCCAGCAAAACGTTGGGACAGGGTAATACGGGCTACACCTTC
once	TRBV30	TRBJ1-5	TRBD1	CAWSVPRGSNQPQHF	TGTGCCTGGAGTGTACCCAGGGGGAGCAATCAGCCCCAGCATTTT
-	TRBV28	TRBJ1-3	-	CASSLLSPGNTIYF	TGTGCCAGCAGTTTACTCTCCCCTGGAAACACCATATATTTT
-	TRBV9	TRBJ2-5	TRBD2	CASSGHRGELETQYF	TGTGCCAGCAGCGGCCATCGGGGGGAACTCGAGACCCAGTACTTC
-	TRBV7-2	TRBJ1-5	-	CASSPSTVNQPQHF	TGTGCCAGCAGCCCATCTACGGTGAATCAGCCCCAGCATTTT
-	TRBV30	TRBJ1-1	TRBD1	CAWGTGPFGTEAFF	TGTGCCTGGGGGACAGGCCCATTTGGAACTGAAGCTTTCTTT
-	TRBV2	TRBJ1-1	-	CASGRALGTEAFF	TGTGCCAGCGGCAGGGCCCTGGGGACTGAAGCTTTCTTT
-	TRBV18	TRBJ1-1	-	CASSPDLGRTEAFF	TGTGCCAGCTCACCAGATTTAGGGCGGACTGAAGCTTTCTTT
-	TRBV4-1	TRBJ2-5	TRBD2	CASSQGVAGGFRDNQETQYF	TGCGCCAGCAGCCAAGGGGTAGCGGGGGGGTTCCGGGACAACCAAGAGACCCAGTACTTC
-	TRBV27	TRBJ1-5	TRBD1	CASSPGQTNQPQHF	TGTGCCAGCAGCCCGGGACAGACCAATCAGCCCCAGCATTTT
-	TRBV19	TRBJ1-6	-	CASSTTGIGNSPLHF	TGTGCCAGTAGCACAACAGGAATCGGGAATTCACCCCTCCACTTT
-	TRBV30	TRBJ1-1	TRBD1	CAWYRGETAFF	TGTGCCTGGTACAGGGGAGAGACCGCTTTCTTT
-	TRBV27	TRBJ2-5	TRBD2	CASSSQGLAVETQYF	TGTGCCAGCAGTTCTCAGGGACTAGCTGTGGAGACCCAGTACTTC
-	TRBV7-8	TRBJ1-1	-	CASSLADQGGTEAFF	TGTGCCAGCAGCTTAGCCGACCAGGGCGGCACTGAAGCTTTCTTT
-	TRBV6-5	TRBJ2-7	-	CASSPQTGYEQYF	TGTGCCAGCAGTCCCCAGACTGGCTACGAGCAGTACTTC
-	TRBV10-2	TRBJ1-4	TRBD1	CASSELTGVNEKLFF	TGCGCCAGCAGTGAGCTGACAGGGGTTAATGAAAAACTGTTTTTT
-	TRBV5-4	TRBJ2-5	-	CASSPDRQETQYF	TGTGCCAGCAGCCCCGACAGACAAGAGACCCAGTACTTC
-	TRBV28	TRBJ1-5	-	CASSPPPDTQPQHF	TGTGCCAGCAGTCCCCCCCCCGATACTCAGCCCCAGCATTTT
-	TRBV7-9	TRBJ1-3	-	CASSSNALDGSGNTIYF	TGTGCCAGCAGCTCTAATGCTCTTGACGGATCTGGAAACACCATATATTTT
-	TRBV4-2	TRBJ2-6	-	CASSQDTGWANVLTF	TGTGCCAGCAGCCAAGATACAGGGTGGGCCAACGTCCTGACTTTC
-	TRBV6-5	TRBJ1-4	-	CASSLTHSNEKLFF	TGTGCCAGCAGTTTGACTCATTCTAATGAAAAACTGTTTTTT
-	TRBV7-2	TRBJ1-2	-	CASRSFTDYGYTF	TGTGCCAGCAGGTCCTTTACGGACTATGGCTACACCTTC
once	TRBV5-1	TRBJ1-2	-	CASSPEGNNYGYTF	TGCGCCAGCAGCCCGGAGGGCAATAACTATGGCTACACCTTC
-	TRBV6-5	TRBJ1-3	-	CASSYTGISGNTIYF	TGTGCCAGCAGTTACACGGGGATCTCTGGAAACACCATATATTTT
-	TRBV14	TRBJ2-5	-	CASSQELLETQYF	TGTGCCAGCAGCCAAGAGCTCCTAGAGACCCAGTACTTC
-	TRBV7-2	TRBJ2-2	TRBD1	CASSLGTGGNTGELFF	TGTGCCAGCAGCTTGGGGACAGGGGGGAATACCGGGGAGCTGTTTTTT
-	TRBV25-1	TRBJ1-6	TRBD1	CASSEWTGVSNSPLHF	TGTGCCAGCAGTGAATGGACAGGGGTCTCTAATTCACCCCTCCACTTT